This T cell receptor beta chain was sequenced in a study of T cell responses to AZD1222 COVID-19 vaccine. Worth noting for this clone: Its specificity is not known.

The data were produced by immunoSEQ multiplex PCR, yet TCRdb's version contains in-frame clones alone and is incomplete. Here the sample spans tens of thousands of clones, about 85% being singletons. Study-level findings and limits: Donors in the cohort were predominantly white British and more often female, and clonal diversity was possibly underestimated. The study sampled repertoires only after the peak T cell response.

This clonotype originated in an adult in good health. Sequencing used peripheral blood, obtained on day 0 of AZD1222 vaccination.

The CDR3 reads CASSQEGAPYGYTF. As DNA, the CDR3 is TGTGCCAGCAGCCAAGAAGGGGCCCCGTATGGCTACACCTTC. The gene calls are TRBV3-1 (or the pseudogene TRBV3-2) and TRBJ1-2; weak D call: TRBD1 (5 bases). Trimming pared 0 bases from V and 5 bases from J, leaving 10 bases between. The length of the CDR3 is 14 residues. Germline assignment: CDR1 LGHDT and CDR2 YNNKEL (reference sequence).